This TCR beta chain came from a study of T cells after yellow fever vaccination. Study observations and caveats: Primary-vaccination clones mostly resurfaced post-booster (96% CD4, roughly 90% CD8). Abundant clonotypes (contaminants from the bulk population) could be present in FACS-sorted repertoires.

On this clonotype itself: Its antigen is not identified.

MiXCR, run by TCRdb on the 5' RACE reads, gives a single entry per CDR3 protein. The data show about 630,000 distinct CDR3 sequences, about 12% seen once. V lost 4 bases and J lost 0, with 15 bases in between. Germline-derived CDR1 and CDR2 are KGHDR and SFDVKD. This CDR3 contains 17 residues. The TCR originated in a man aged 30 to 45 who received the YFV17D yellow fever vaccine. J is TRBJ2-1 and V is TRBV24-1; no firm D call. Sequenced material: PBMCs, taken on the day of the yellow fever booster vaccination. DNA for the CDR3: TGTGCCACCAGTGACCCAGTATCTCTTTACTCCTACAATGAGCAGTTCTTC. It yields the protein CATSDPVSLYSYNEQFF.